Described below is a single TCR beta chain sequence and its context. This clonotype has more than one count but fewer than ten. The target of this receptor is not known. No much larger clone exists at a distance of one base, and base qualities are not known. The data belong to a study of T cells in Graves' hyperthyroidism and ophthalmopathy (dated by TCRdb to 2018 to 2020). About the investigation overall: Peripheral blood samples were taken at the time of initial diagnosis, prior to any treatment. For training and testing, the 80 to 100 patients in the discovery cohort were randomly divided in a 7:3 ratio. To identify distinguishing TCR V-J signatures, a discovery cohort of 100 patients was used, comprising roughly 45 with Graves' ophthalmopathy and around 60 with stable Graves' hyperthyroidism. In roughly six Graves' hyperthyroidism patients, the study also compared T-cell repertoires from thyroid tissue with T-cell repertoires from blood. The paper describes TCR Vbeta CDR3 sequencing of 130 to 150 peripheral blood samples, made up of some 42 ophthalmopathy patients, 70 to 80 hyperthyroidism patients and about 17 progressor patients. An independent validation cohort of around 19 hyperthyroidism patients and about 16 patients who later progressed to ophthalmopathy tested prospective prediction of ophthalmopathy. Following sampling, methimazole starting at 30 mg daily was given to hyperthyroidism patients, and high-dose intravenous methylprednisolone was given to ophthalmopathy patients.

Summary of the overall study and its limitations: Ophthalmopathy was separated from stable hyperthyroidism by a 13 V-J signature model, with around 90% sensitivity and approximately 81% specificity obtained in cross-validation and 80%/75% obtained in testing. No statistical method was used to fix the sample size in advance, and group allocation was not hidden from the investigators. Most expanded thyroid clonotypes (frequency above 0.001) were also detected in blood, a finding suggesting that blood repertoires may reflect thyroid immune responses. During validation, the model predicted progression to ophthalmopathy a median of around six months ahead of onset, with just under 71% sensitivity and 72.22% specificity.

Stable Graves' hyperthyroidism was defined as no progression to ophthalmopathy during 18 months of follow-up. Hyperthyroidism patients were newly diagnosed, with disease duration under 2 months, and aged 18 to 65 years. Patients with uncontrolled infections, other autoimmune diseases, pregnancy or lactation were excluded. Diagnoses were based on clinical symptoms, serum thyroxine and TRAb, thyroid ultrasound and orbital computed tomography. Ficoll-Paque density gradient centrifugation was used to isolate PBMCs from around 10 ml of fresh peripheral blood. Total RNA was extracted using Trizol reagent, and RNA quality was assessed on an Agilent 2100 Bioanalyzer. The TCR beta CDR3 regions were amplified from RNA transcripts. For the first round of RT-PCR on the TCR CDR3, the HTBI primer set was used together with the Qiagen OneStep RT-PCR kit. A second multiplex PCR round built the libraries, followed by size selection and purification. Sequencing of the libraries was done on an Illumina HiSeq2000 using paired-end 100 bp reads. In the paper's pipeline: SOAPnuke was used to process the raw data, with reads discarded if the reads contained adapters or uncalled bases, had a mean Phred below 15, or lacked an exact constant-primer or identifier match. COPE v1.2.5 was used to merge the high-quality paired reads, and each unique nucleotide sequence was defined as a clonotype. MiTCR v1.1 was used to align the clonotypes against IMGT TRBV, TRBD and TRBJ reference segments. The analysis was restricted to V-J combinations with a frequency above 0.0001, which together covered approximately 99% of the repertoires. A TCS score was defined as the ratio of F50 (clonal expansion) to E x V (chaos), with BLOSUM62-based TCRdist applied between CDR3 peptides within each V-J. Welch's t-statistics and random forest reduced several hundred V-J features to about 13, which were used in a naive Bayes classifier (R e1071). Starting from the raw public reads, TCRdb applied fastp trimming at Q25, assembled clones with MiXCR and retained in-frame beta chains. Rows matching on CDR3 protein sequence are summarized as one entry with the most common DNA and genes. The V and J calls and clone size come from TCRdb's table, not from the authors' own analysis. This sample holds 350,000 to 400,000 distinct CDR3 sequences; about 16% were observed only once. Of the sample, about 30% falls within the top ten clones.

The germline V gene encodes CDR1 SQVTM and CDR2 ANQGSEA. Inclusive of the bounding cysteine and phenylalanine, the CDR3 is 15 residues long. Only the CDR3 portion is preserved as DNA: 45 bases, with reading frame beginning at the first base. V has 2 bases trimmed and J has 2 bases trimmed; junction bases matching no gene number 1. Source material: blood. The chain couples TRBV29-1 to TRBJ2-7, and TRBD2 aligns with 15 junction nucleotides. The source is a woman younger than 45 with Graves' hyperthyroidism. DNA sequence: TGCAGCGTTGAACGGACTAGCGGGAGGGCCTACGAGCAGTACTTC. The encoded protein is CSVERTSGRAYEQYF.